The clone carrying this T cell receptor beta chain was observed many times. Trimming left V 5 bases short and J 4 bases short, with 12 bases between. The CDR3 contains 14 residues. The V gene's germline CDR1 is SEHNR and CDR2 FQNEAQ (reference sequence). The data are from a study of T cells in Graves' hyperthyroidism and ophthalmopathy. Among ophthalmopathy patients, the Clinical Activity Score reached at least 3, the NOSPECS grade reached at least 4, and duration remained under 3 months. Those patients with uncontrolled infection, other autoimmune disease, pregnancy or lactation were excluded. The diagnostic basis comprised clinical symptoms, serum thyroxine and TRAb, thyroid ultrasound and orbital computed tomography. PBMCs were collected from an approximately 10 ml volume of fresh peripheral blood. TCR beta CDR3 regions were amplified from RNA. Using the HTBI primer set, a first-round RT-PCR was run on the TCR CDR3. Using its own MiXCR run on the multiplex PCR reads, TCRdb lists one record per CDR3 protein. The sample includes about 600,000 distinct CDR3 sequences, about 14% seen only once; the top ten take around 12%.

Sequenced: blood. V and J are TRBV7-9 and TRBJ1-5; maybe TRBD1 (5 bases). The receptor's source is a woman between 45 and 60 years old with Graves' ophthalmopathy. This chain's CDR3 is CASSRVGGNQPQHF. The CDR3 DNA is TGTGCCAGCAGCCGTGTGGGGGGGAATCAGCCCCAGCATTTT. Looking up the rest from reference TRBV7-9 and TRBJ1-5 gives the full variable domain: DTGVSQNPRHKITKRGQNVTFRCDPISEHNRLYWYRQTLGQGPEFLTYFQNEAQLEKSRLLSDRFSAERPKGSFSTLEIQRTEQGDSAMYLCASSRVGGNQPQHFGDGTRLSIL.